This TCR beta chain was profiled in a study of blood T cell repertoires in COVID-19. Whole-study context: Samples came from the United States, Italy and Spain, spanning acute and convalescent COVID-19. Sources were T cells, B-cell-depleted T cells, or PBMCs; the material itself was cDNA or gDNA.

Profiled with immunoSEQ multiplex PCR; TCRdb holds only in-frame clones, not every one. This repertoire shows nearly 60,000 clones, around 90% found once; its top ten account for 10% to 15%. Germline CDR1 is SGHVS and CDR2 is FQNEAQ. This CDR3 comprises 19 residues. V lost 2 bases and J lost 0; bases outside the gene matches: 11. This clonotype originated in a man aged 55 to 70 with active COVID-19. The source material was peripheral blood. The chain joins TRBV7-8 to TRBJ1-5, with 9 nucleotides matching TRBD1. The CDR3 spells CASSLPENRGPHSNQPQHF. As DNA, the CDR3 is TGTGCCAGCAGCTTACCGGAAAACAGGGGGCCTCATAGCAATCAGCCCCAGCATTTT.